Reported below is one T cell receptor beta chain. Antigen unknown. Profiled with immunoSEQ multiplex PCR; TCRdb holds only in-frame clones, not every one. This sample has about 4,500 clones, with around two thirds found just once. These data originate in a study of lymphopenia after photon versus proton radiotherapy. Study observations and caveats: Post-nadir diversity loss with photons came from oligoclonal expansion, particularly CD8+ Temra cells. Under photons, naive T cells and diversity fell while effector/memory populations rose. Better survival with proton therapy was suggested as possible, not demonstrated. A bigger post-nadir fall in TCR diversity correlated inversely with survival time in deceased patients.

V shed 4 bases and J shed 1 base, with 7 bases lying between them. Germline values: CDR1 LNHDA, CDR2 SQIVND (reference sequence). There are 13 residues in the CDR3. The specimen was peripheral blood, collected from a patient treated with proton-based radiotherapy. The TCR was taken from an elderly man with esophageal cancer. The chain has TRBV19 and TRBJ1-2; unclear D gene. The CDR3 coding sequence is TGTGCCAGTAGTACTGGGGTTAACTATGGCTACACCTTC. It encodes CASSTGVNYGYTF.